The present T cell receptor (beta chain) was sequenced within a study of cytomegalovirus exposure and HLA in healthy donors. Using immunoSEQ multiplex PCR, the repertoire was profiled, and TCRdb retains in-frame clones only, with some absent. The top ten hold about 4.1% of the sample, which has about 73,000 clones, about 90% seen once. Germline V gene sequence: CDR1 SGHDT, CDR2 YYEEEE. Trimming pared 2 bases from V and 2 bases from J, leaving 10 bases between. The CDR3 runs to 14 residues. The study, taken as a whole, reports: Cytomegalovirus-associated status was assigned to approximately 160 TCR beta chains. A subsequent analysis found that TCR clusters from the first cohort also tended to co-occur in the approximately 120 validation repertoires, with roughly 95% of cluster scores above 0. Among the CMV-associated chains, a few were confirmed in vitro as specific for CMV antigens. Many donors shared some public TCRs, even though most TCR sequences were rare.

As for this clone: Its antigen is unknown.

The origin of this receptor is a young woman in good health and CMV-seropositive. The gene calls are TRBV5-6 and TRBJ1-1; D not certain. The sample was PBMCs. The CDR3 sequence is CASSFSVINTEAFF. In nucleotides, the CDR3 is TGTGCCAGCAGCTTCTCCGTAATAAACACTGAAGCTTTCTTT.